The source of this TCR beta chain is a study of T cells in Graves' hyperthyroidism and ophthalmopathy. RNA transcripts gave rise to amplified TCR beta CDR3 regions. HTBI primers were used for first-round RT-PCR of the TCR CDR3. TCRdb analysed the multiplex PCR reads with MiXCR anew, one entry per CDR3 protein. The table has some 770,000 distinct CDR3 sequences, 15% to 20% seen once. The CDR3 runs 15 residues. Germline V lookup: CDR1 WNHNN, CDR2 SYGVQD (reference sequence). V dropped 2 bases and J dropped 9; count of bases not matched to a gene: 3. What was sequenced was blood. The source of this sequence is a man aged 18 to 29 with Graves' hyperthyroidism. The chain recombines TRBV10-1 with TRBJ2-1; 14 nucleotides match TRBD2. The CDR3 nucleotides are TGCGCCAGCAGTGAGGCCGGGACTAGCGGGAGTGAGCAGTTCTTC. This encodes CASSEAGTSGSEQFF.